The entry below describes one T cell receptor beta chain. The repertoire was sequenced with immunoSEQ multiplex PCR; TCRdb's copy has only in-frame clones and lacks some. Found here are over 100,000 clones, more than 85% of them singletons; the top ten hold roughly 1%. The CDR3 has 12 amino acids. Germline-derived CDR1 and CDR2 are SEHNR and FQNEAQ (reference sequence). Deletions cut 5 bases from V and 0 bases from J, with 3 bases between. This specimen belongs to a study of OX40 agonist ivuxolimab in advanced cancers. Study-wide background: Partial responses were recorded for three patients, including one with hepatocellular carcinoma and two with cutaneous melanoma.

The TCR was taken from an adult with an advanced solid tumor such as melanoma, head and neck, liver or kidney cancer. The gene calls are TRBV7-9 and TRBJ2-3, with D uncertain. This sample comprised CD4+ or CD8+ T cells sorted from blood, obtained in a trial of the OX40 agonist ivuxolimab. In DNA form, the CDR3 reads TGTGCCAGCAGCCTTAGCACAGATACGCAGTATTTT. Amino acids: CASSLSTDTQYF.